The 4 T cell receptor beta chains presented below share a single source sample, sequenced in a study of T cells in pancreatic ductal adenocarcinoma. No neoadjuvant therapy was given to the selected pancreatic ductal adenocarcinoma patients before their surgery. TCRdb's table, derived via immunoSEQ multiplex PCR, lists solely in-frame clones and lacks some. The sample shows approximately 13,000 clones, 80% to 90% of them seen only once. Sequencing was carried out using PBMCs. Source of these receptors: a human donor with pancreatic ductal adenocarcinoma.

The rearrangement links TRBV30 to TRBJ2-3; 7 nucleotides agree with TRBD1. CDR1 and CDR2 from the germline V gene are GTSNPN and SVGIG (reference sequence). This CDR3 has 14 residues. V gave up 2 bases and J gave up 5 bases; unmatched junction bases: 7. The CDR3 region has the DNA TGTGCCTGGAGTATGGCAGGGGGAATAGATACGCAGTATTTT. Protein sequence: CAWSMAGGIDTQYF.

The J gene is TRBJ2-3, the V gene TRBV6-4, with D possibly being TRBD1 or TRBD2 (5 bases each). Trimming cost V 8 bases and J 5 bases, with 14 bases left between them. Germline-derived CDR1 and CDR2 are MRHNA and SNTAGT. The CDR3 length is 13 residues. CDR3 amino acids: CASQGGEGDTQYF. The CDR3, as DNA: TGTGCCAGCCAGGGCGGAGAGGGAGATACGCAGTATTTT.

DNA of the CDR3: TGTGCCAGCAGTTACGGGGGGCCTGGTCGAGATACGCAGTATTTT. This gives the protein CASSYGGPGRDTQYF. The chain combines TRBV6-6 with TRBJ2-3; D assignment may be TRBD1 or TRBD2 (6 bases each). The CDR3 has 15 amino acids. The germline gives CDR1 MNHNY, CDR2 SVGAGI (reference sequence). V dropped 2 bases and J dropped 5 bases, with 14 bases sitting between them.

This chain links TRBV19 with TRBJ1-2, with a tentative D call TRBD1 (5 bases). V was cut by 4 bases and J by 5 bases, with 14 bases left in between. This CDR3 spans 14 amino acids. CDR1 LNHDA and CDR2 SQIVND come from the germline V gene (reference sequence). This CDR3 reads CASSTLGGPYGYTF. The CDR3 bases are TGTGCCAGTAGTACCCTGGGGGGTCCATATGGCTACACCTTC.